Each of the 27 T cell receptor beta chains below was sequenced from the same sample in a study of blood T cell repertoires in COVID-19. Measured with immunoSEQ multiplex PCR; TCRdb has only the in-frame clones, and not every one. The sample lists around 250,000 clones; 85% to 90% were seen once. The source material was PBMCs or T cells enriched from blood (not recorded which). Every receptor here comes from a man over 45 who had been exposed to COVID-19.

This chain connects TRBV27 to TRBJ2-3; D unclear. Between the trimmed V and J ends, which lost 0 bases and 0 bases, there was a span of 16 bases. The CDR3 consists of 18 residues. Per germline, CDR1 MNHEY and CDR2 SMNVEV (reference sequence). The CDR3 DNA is TGTGCCAGCAGTTTATCGGGCCGTGCAGTTTCTAGCACAGATACGCAGTATTTT. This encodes CASSLSGRAVSSTDTQYF.

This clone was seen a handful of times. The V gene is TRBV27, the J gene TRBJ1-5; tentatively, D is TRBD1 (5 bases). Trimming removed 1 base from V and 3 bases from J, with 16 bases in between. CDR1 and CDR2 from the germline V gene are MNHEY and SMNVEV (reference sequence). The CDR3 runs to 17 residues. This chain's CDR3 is CASSLLGGSTTNQPQHF. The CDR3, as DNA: TGTGCCAGCAGTTTATTGGGGGGGTCAACGACCAATCAGCCCCAGCATTTT.

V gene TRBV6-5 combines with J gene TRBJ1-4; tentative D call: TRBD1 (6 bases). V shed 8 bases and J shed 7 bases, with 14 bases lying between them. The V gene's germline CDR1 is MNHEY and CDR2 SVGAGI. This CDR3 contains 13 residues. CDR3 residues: CASGRGAVEKLFF. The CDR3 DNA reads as TGTGCCAGCGGGAGGGGGGCGGTTGAAAAACTGTTTTTT.

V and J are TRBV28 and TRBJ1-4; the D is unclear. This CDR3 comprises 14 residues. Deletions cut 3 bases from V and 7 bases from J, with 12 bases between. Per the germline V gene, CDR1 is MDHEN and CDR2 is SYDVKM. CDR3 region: CASSFGREGEKLFF. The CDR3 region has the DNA TGTGCCAGCAGTTTTGGGAGGGAAGGTGAAAAACTGTTTTTT. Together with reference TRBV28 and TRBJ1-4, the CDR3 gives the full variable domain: DVKVTQSSRYLVKRTGEKVFLECVQDMDHENMFWYRQDPGLGLRLIYFSYDVKMKEKGDIPEGYSVSREKKERFSLILESASTNQTSMYLCASSFGREGEKLFFGSGTQLSVL.

The CDR3 DNA is TGTGCCAGTAGTATTTCTGACGGGGGCAATCAGCCCCAGCATTTT. Translated: CASSISDGGNQPQHF. V and J are TRBV19 and TRBJ1-5, with D uncertain. Per the germline V gene, CDR1 is LNHDA and CDR2 is SQIVND (reference sequence). Between the trimmed V and J ends, which lost 3 bases and 2 bases, there was a span of 11 bases. The CDR3 extends over 15 amino acids.

CDR3 in amino acids: CASSRDLNEQFF. CDR3 coding DNA: TGTGCCAGCAGCCGGGACTTGAATGAGCAGTTCTTC. V is TRBV5-4 and J is TRBJ2-1; perhaps TRBD2 as D (6 bases). Looked up from germline, CDR1 is SGHNT and CDR2 is YYREEE (reference sequence). CDR3 size: 12 residues. The V end was cut by 4 bases, the J end by 7 bases, with 9 bases between.

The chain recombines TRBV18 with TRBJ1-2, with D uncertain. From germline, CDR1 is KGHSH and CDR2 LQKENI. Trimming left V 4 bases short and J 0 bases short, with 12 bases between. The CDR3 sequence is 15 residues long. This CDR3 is CASSRVKEANYGYTF. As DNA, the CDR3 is TGTGCCAGCTCACGCGTCAAAGAAGCTAACTATGGCTACACCTTC.

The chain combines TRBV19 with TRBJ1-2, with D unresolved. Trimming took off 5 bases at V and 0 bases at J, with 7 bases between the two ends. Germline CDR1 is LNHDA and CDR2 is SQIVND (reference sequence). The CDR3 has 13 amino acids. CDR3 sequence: CASSFAANYGYTF. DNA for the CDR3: TGTGCCAGTAGTTTTGCGGCTAACTATGGCTACACCTTC.

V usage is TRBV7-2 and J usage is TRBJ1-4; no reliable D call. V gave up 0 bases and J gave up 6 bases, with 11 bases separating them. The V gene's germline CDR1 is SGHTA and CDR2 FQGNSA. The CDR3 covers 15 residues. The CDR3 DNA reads TGTGCCAGCAGCTTAGCTGGAAGAGGGTATGAAAAACTGTTTTTT. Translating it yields CASSLAGRGYEKLFF.

The CDR3 loop is CASSEWGLAGGPRETQYF. The CDR3 DNA follows: TGCGCCAGCAGTGAGTGGGGACTAGCGGGAGGCCCCCGAGAGACCCAGTACTTC. The chain has TRBV10-2 and TRBJ2-5; 15 bases line up with TRBD2. Unmatched junction bases numbered 7, after V lost 1 base and J lost 4 bases. CDR3 length equals 18 residues. The V gene's germline CDR1 is WSHSY and CDR2 SAAADI.

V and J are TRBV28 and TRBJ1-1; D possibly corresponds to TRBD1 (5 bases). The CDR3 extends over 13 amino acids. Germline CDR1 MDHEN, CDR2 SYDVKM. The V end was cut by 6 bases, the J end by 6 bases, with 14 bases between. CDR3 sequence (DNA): TGTGCCAGCAGATCCACGTGGGGGGCTGAAGCTTTCTTT. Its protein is CASRSTWGAEAFF. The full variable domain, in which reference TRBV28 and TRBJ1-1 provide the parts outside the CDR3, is DVKVTQSSRYLVKRTGEKVFLECVQDMDHENMFWYRQDPGLGLRLIYFSYDVKMKEKGDIPEGYSVSREKKERFSLILESASTNQTSMYLCASRSTWGAEAFFGQGTRLTVV.

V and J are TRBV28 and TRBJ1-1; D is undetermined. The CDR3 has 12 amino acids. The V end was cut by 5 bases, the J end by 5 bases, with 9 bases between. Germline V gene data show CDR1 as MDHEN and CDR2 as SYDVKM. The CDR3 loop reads CASSATGTEAFF. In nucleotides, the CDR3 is TGTGCCAGCAGTGCGACTGGAACTGAAGCTTTCTTT.

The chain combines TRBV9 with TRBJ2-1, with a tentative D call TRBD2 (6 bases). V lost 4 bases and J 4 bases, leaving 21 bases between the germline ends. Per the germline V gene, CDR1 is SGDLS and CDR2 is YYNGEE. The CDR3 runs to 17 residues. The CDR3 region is CASSPRGAGTLYNEQFF. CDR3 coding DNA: TGTGCCAGCAGCCCCCGAGGGGCGGGGACTTTATACAATGAGCAGTTCTTC. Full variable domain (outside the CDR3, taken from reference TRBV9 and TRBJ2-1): DSGVTQTPKHLITATGQRVTLRCSPRSGDLSVYWYQQSLDQGLQFLIQYYNGEERAKGNILERFSAQQFPDLHSELNLSSLELGDSALYFCASSPRGAGTLYNEQFFGPGTRLTVL.

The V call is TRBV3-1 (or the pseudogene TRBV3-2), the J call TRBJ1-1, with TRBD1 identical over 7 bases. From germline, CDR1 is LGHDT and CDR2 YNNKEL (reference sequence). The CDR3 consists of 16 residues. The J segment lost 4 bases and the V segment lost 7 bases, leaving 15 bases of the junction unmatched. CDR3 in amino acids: CASKSRGRGGGTEAFF. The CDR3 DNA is TGTGCCAGCAAGTCGAGGGGGCGTGGAGGGGGCACTGAAGCTTTCTTT.

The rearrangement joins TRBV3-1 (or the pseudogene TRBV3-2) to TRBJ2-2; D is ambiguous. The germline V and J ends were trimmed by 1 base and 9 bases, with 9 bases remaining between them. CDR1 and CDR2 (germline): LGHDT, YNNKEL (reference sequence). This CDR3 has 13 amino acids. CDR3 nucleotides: TGTGCCAGCAGCCAAGTTATATCCCGGGAGCTGTTTTTT. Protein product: CASSQVISRELFF.

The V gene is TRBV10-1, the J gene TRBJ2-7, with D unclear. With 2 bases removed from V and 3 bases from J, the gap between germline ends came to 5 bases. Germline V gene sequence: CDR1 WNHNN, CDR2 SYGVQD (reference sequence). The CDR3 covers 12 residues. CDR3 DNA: TGCGCCAGCAGTGAGGGCAGCTACGAGCAGTACGTC. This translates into CASSEGSYEQYV.

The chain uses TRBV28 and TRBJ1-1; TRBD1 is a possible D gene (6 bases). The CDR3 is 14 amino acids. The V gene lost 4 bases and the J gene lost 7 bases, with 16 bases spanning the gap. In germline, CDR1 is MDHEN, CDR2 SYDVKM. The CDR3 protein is CASSSSGTKVEAFF. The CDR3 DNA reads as TGTGCCAGCAGTTCCTCCGGGACAAAGGTTGAAGCTTTCTTT. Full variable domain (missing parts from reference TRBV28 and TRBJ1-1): DVKVTQSSRYLVKRTGEKVFLECVQDMDHENMFWYRQDPGLGLRLIYFSYDVKMKEKGDIPEGYSVSREKKERFSLILESASTNQTSMYLCASSSSGTKVEAFFGQGTRLTVV.

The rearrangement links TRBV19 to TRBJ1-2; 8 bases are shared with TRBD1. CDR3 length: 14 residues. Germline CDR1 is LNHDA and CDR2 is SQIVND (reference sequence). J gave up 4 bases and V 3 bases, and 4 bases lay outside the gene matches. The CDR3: CASSILTGAYGYTF. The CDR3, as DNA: TGTGCCAGTAGTATTTTGACAGGGGCCTATGGCTACACCTTC.

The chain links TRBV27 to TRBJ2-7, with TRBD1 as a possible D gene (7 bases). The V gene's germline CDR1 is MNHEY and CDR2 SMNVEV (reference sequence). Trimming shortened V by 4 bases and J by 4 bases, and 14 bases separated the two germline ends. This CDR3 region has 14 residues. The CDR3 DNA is TGTGCCAGCAGTTCCGCAGGGGGGAGGTACGAGCAGTACTTC. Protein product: CASSSAGGRYEQYF.

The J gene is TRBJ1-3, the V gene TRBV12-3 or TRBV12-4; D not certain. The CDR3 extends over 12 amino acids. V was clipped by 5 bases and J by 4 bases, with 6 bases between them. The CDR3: CASSPQGNTIYF. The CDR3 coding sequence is TGTGCCAGCAGTCCACAGGGAAACACCATATATTTT.

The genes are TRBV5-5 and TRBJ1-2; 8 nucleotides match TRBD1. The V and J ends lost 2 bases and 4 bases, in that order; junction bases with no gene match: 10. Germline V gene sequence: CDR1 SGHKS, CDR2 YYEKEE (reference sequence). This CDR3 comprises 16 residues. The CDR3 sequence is CASSFSDGRGLYGYTF. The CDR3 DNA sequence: TGTGCCAGCAGCTTCTCGGACGGCAGGGGGCTCTATGGCTACACCTTC. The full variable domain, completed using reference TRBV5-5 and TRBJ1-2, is DAGVTQSPTHLIKTRGQQVTLRCSPISGHKSVSWYQQVLGQGPQFIFQYYEKEERGRGNFPDRFSARQFPNYSSELNVNALLLGDSALYLCASSFSDGRGLYGYTFGSGTRLTVV.

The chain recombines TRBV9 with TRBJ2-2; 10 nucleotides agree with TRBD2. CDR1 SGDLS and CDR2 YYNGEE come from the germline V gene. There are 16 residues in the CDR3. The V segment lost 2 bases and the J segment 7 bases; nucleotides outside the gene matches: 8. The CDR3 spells CASSVLGLAGVGELFF. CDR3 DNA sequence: TGTGCCAGCAGCGTGTTAGGGCTAGCGGGAGTCGGGGAGCTGTTTTTT.

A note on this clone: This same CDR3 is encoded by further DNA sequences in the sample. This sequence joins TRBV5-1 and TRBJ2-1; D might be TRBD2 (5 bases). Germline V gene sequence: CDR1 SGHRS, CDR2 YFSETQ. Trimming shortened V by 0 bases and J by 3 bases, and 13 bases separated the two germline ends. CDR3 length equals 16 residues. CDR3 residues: CASSLAGLASYNEQFF. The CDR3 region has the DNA TGCGCCAGCAGCTTGGCCGGTCTAGCAAGCTACAATGAGCAGTTCTTC. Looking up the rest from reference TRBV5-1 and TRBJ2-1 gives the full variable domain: KAGVTQTPRYLIKTRGQQVTLSCSPISGHRSVSWYQQTPGQGLQFLFEYFSETQRNKGNFPGRFSGRQFSNSRSEMNVSTLELGDSALYLCASSLAGLASYNEQFFGPGTRLTVL.

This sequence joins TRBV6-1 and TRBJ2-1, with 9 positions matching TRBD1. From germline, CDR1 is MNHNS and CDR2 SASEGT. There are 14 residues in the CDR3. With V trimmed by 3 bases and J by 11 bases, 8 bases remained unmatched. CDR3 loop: CASSEPGQGNQQFF. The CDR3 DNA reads TGTGCCAGCAGTGAGCCGGGACAGGGTAACCAGCAGTTCTTC.

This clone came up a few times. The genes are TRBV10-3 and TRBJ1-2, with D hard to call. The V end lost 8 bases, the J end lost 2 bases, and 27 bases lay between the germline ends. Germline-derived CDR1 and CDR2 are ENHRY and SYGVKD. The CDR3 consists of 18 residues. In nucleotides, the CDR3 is TGTGCCATCGGCAAATTACTGGATAGGAGATTGCCAAACTATGGCTACACCTTC. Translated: CAIGKLLDRRLPNYGYTF.

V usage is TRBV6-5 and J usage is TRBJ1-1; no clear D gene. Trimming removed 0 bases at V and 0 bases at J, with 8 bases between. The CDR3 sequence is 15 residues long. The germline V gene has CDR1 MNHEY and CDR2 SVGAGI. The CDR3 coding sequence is TGTGCCAGCAGTTACTCGGGCACCATGAACACTGAAGCTTTCTTT. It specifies CASSYSGTMNTEAFF.

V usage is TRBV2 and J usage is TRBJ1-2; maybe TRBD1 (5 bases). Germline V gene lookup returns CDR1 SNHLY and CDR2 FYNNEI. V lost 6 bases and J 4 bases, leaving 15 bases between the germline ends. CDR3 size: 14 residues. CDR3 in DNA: TGTGCCAGCAGCCTGACGACAGAGAGCTATGGCTACACCTTC. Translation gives CASSLTTESYGYTF. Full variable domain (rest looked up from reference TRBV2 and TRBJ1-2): EPEVTQTPSHQVTQMGQEVILRCVPISNHLYFYWYRQILGQKVEFLVSFYNNEISEKSEIFDDQFSVERPDGSNFTLKIRSTKLEDSAMYFCASSLTTESYGYTFGSGTRLTVV.